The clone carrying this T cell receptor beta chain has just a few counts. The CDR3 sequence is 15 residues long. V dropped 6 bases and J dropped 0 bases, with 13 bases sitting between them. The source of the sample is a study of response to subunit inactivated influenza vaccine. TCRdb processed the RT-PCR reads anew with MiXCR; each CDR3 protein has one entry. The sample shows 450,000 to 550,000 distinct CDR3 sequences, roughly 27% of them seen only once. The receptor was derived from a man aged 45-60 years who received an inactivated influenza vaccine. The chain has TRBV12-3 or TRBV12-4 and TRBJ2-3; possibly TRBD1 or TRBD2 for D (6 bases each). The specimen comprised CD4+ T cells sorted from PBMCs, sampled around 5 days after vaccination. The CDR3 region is CASRGKGGSTDTQYF. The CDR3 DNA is TGTGCCAGCAGGGGGAAGGGGGGAAGCACAGATACGCAGTATTTT.